The 28 T cell receptor beta chains below were found in one sample sequenced in a study of blood T cells in healthy people across ages. Then a second PCR, running roughly 7 to 11 cycles, was carried out with a sample-barcoded 5' primer and a J-beta primer mix. TCRdb reprocessed the 5' RACE reads via MiXCR and lists one record per CDR3 protein. The repertoire holds approximately 780,000 distinct CDR3 sequences, about 26% seen once, with about 3% in the top ten. These data were also reused for a study on T cells of mothers and their children.

Sequencing was carried out using blood. These receptors were obtained from a boy younger than 18 in good health.

A few counts support this clonotype. The chain employs TRBV27 and TRBJ2-5; D unclear. The length of the CDR3 is 14 residues. The germline V gene has CDR1 MNHEY and CDR2 SMNVEV (reference sequence). V shed 6 bases and J shed 4 bases, with 15 bases lying between them. CDR3 DNA sequence: TGTGCCAGCAGCCTAGAGTCTGCGTCAGAGACCCAGTACTTC. This codes for CASSLESASETQYF.

This rearrangement joins TRBV21-1 to TRBJ2-2; the DNA was not used to check the table's D call, TRBD1. TRBV21-1 is a documented pseudogene. There are 17 residues in the CDR3. The CDR3 sequence is CASSKSDRGSNTGELFF. As DNA, the CDR3 is TGTGCCAGCAGCAAATCTGACAGGGGGTCAAACACCGGGGAGCTGTTTTTT.

Note on this clonotype: Germline is not matched at one junction end, which may reflect a read error. The chain links TRBV7-7 to TRBJ2-5; TRBD1 agrees at 8 bases. Matching the DNA end better, TRBJ2-1 makes the J call doubtful. The CDR3 extends over 13 amino acids. Germline CDR1 SSHAT, CDR2 FNYEAQ (reference sequence). The DNA of the CDR3 is TGTGCTAGCAGCTACCAGGGGGCCTATGAGCAGTTCTTC. Amino acid sequence: CASSYQGAYEQFF.

This chain links TRBV5-1 with TRBJ1-3; D perhaps matches TRBD1 (5 bases). Deletions cut 3 bases from V and 0 bases from J, with 16 bases between. The germline gives CDR1 SGHRS, CDR2 YFSETQ. The CDR3 runs 17 residues. The CDR3 DNA reads TGCGCCAGCAGCTGGACCCAGGGAGATGGCTCTGGAAACACCATATATTTT. It specifies CASSWTQGDGSGNTIYF.

This clonotype was picked up a small number of times. The V gene is TRBV3-1, the J gene TRBJ2-5; D is undetermined. The J call is doubtful: the DNA matches TRBJ2-7 better. Germline lookup yields CDR1 LGHDT and CDR2 YNNKEL (reference sequence). CDR3 length: 15 residues. The CDR3 loop reads CASSQDRRPRYEQYF. For the CDR3, the DNA is TGTGCCAGCAGCCAAGACCGTCGACCACGCTACGAGCAGTACTTC.

This clonotype was seen repeatedly, ten times or more. V and J are TRBV28 and TRBJ2-7, with no clear D. Germline CDR1 MDHEN, CDR2 SYDVKM. The CDR3 is 12 residues long. With 5 bases removed from V and 7 bases from J, the gap between germline ends came to 12 bases. In nucleotides, the CDR3 is TGTGCCAGCAGTCCTTGGGTGGAGGAGCAGTACTTC. The encoded protein is CASSPWVEEQYF.

This clonotype was recorded a few times. The rearrangement joins TRBV6-1 to TRBJ2-1; D is perhaps TRBD2 (5 bases). CDR3 length: 15 amino acids. The germline V gene encodes CDR1 MNHNS and CDR2 SASEGT. The V and J ends lost 3 bases and 2 bases respectively, with 11 bases between them. The CDR3, as DNA: TGTGCCAGCAGTGAGGTCGTCGGGGCCTACAATGAGCAGTTCTTC. Amino acid sequence: CASSEVVGAYNEQFF.

J is TRBJ2-1 and V is TRBV11-2; the D gene is possibly TRBD1 (5 bases). The CDR3 runs 17 residues. With 5 bases removed from V and 0 bases from J, the gap between germline ends came to 17 bases. Germline V gives CDR1 SGHAT, CDR2 FQNNGV. CDR3 nucleotide sequence: TGTGCCAGCAGCCGGCTCACAGGCGACAGCTCCTACAATGAGCAGTTCTTC. This translates into CASSRLTGDSSYNEQFF.

V usage is TRBV20-1 and J usage is TRBJ2-5, with TRBD2 matching 7 bases. V was clipped by 1 base and J by 5 bases; unmatched bases: 7. Per the germline V gene, CDR1 is DFQATT and CDR2 is SNEGSKA (reference sequence). This CDR3 region has 14 residues. CDR3 coding DNA: TGCAGTGCTAGAGGATCGACTAGCTCGGAGACCCAGTACTTC. Translated: CSARGSTSSETQYF.

This clonotype showed up many times. This sequence joins TRBV15 and TRBJ2-1, with D perhaps matching TRBD1 (6 bases). V was clipped by 1 base and J by 0 bases, with 13 bases between them. Germline CDR1 reads LNHNV; CDR2 reads YYDKDF (reference sequence). The CDR3 extends over 17 amino acids. The chain's CDR3 is CATSRVSGASSYNEQFF. The CDR3 bases are TGTGCCACCAGCAGAGTTTCAGGGGCCAGCTCCTACAATGAGCAGTTCTTC.

The DNA of the CDR3 is TGCAGTGCAAGACAGGGGGCTCGAAATCAGCCCCAGCATTTT. Residues: CSARQGARNQPQHF. J is TRBJ1-5 and V is TRBV20-1; TRBD1 agrees at 10 bases. The junction had 6 bases not matched to a gene; V was cut back by 6 bases and J by 4 bases. Germline V CDR1 and CDR2: DFQATT, SNEGSKA (reference sequence). The CDR3 length is 14 residues.

This chain connects TRBV11-2 to TRBJ1-1; D gene unclear. Germline V lookup: CDR1 SGHAT, CDR2 FQNNGV. Trimming left V 3 bases short and J 3 bases short, with 8 bases between. The CDR3 covers 13 residues. CDR3: CASSFAKDTEAFF. In nucleotides, the CDR3 is TGTGCCAGCAGCTTTGCCAAGGACACTGAAGCTTTCTTT.

This chain joins TRBV9 and TRBJ1-3; unclear D gene. This CDR3 comprises 15 residues. CDR1 and CDR2 (germline): SGDLS, YYNGEE. The V end was cut by 0 bases, the J end by 0 bases, with 7 bases between. This chain's CDR3 is CASSVGQHSGNTIYF. The CDR3 DNA is TGTGCCAGCAGCGTAGGGCAGCACTCTGGAAACACCATATATTTT. Together with reference TRBV9 and TRBJ1-3, the CDR3 gives the full variable domain: DSGVTQTPKHLITATGQRVTLRCSPRSGDLSVYWYQQSLDQGLQFLIQYYNGEERAKGNILERFSAQQFPDLHSELNLSSLELGDSALYFCASSVGQHSGNTIYFGEGSWLTVV.

The chain couples TRBV11-2 to TRBJ2-4; 7 positions match TRBD1. This CDR3 spans 14 amino acids. The ends lost 4 bases at V and 3 bases at J; junction bases unmatched: 3. Germline CDR1 SGHAT, CDR2 FQNNGV. For the CDR3, the DNA is TGTGCCAGCAGCTCCGGGACAGACAAAAACATTCAGTACTTC. Translating it yields CASSSGTDKNIQYF.

This clonotype was seen a handful of times. The chain recombines TRBV7-6 with TRBJ1-2; 9 bases align to TRBD1. From germline, CDR1 is SGHVS and CDR2 FNYEAQ. There are 15 residues in the CDR3. The junction had 4 bases not matched to a gene; V was cut back by 1 base and J by 4 bases. The CDR3 sequence is CASSLGGQGGYGYTF. The CDR3, as DNA: TGTGCCAGCAGCTTAGGGGGACAGGGCGGCTATGGCTACACCTTC.

The CDR3 region is CSASSPGDSNEKLFF. In DNA form, the CDR3 reads TGCAGTGCTAGCTCTCCGGGGGACTCTAATGAAAAACTGTTTTTT. This chain connects TRBV20-1 to TRBJ1-4; D might be TRBD1 (5 bases). This CDR3 contains 15 residues. Germline V gene sequence: CDR1 DFQATT, CDR2 SNEGSKA (reference sequence). Trimming took off 3 bases at V and 3 bases at J, with 14 bases between the two ends.

This clonotype was seen ten or more times. The genes are TRBV7-3 and TRBJ2-3; tentative D call: TRBD1 (5 bases). The CDR3 has 13 amino acids. V was clipped by 2 bases and J by 2 bases, with 5 bases between them. Germline V gives CDR1 SGHTA, CDR2 FQGTGA. The CDR3 protein is CASSLGATDTQYF. The CDR3 DNA reads TGTGCCAGCAGCTTAGGGGCCACAGATACGCAGTATTTT.

The gene calls are TRBV28 and TRBJ1-4, with D uncertain. The germline V and J ends were trimmed by 5 bases and 5 bases, with 9 bases remaining between them. The CDR3 totals 13 residues. CDR1 MDHEN and CDR2 SYDVKM come from the germline V gene. The DNA for the CDR3 is TGTGCCAGCAGTGGCCCAGGAAATGAAAAACTGTTTTTT. This encodes CASSGPGNEKLFF.

This clonotype has a single count. The V and J genes are TRBV9 and TRBJ2-7; TRBD2 aligns across 10 bases. CDR3 length equals 15 residues. Unmatched junction bases numbered 6, after V lost 2 bases and J lost 4 bases. Germline V gene lookup returns CDR1 SGDLS and CDR2 YYNGEE. The CDR3 DNA reads as TGTGCCAGCAGCGTGGCCGGGACTAGCGCATACGAGCAGTACTTC. It codes for CASSVAGTSAYEQYF.

The genes are TRBV7-3 and TRBJ2-1; perhaps TRBD1 as D (6 bases). With the DNA end fitting TRBJ2-7 better, the J assignment may be wrong. The CDR3 covers 14 residues. Germline loops: CDR1 SGHTA, CDR2 FQGTGA. Written as DNA, the CDR3 is TGTGCCAGCAGCCGAACTGGGACAATCGACGAGCAGTACTTC. It is translated as CASSRTGTIDEQYF.

The V gene is TRBV2, the J gene TRBJ1-1, with a weak D call TRBD1 (6 bases). In germline, CDR1 is SNHLY, CDR2 FYNNEI. V gave up 1 base and J gave up 1 base, with 10 bases separating them. This CDR3 is built from 15 residues. The CDR3 loop is CASSEDGRGNTEAFF. CDR3 coding DNA: TGTGCCAGCAGTGAAGACGGCAGGGGGAACACTGAAGCTTTCTTT.

There are a few counts of this clonotype. The chain links TRBV5-5 to TRBJ1-4, with TRBD1 matching 7 bases. The CDR3 covers 15 residues. J was trimmed by 8 bases and V by 2 bases; bases with no gene match: 9. The germline gives CDR1 SGHKS, CDR2 YYEKEE (reference sequence). The CDR3, as DNA: TGTGCCAGCAGCTTAAATTACAGGGGCGGCGAAAAACTGTTTTTT. This codes for CASSLNYRGGEKLFF.

The chain links TRBV7-3 to TRBJ2-7; weak D call: TRBD2 (6 bases). Germline CDR1 SGHTA, CDR2 FQGTGA. Trimming removed 4 bases from V and 6 bases from J, with 13 bases in between. This CDR3 comprises 13 residues. The CDR3 DNA reads as TGTGCCAGCAGCTCCGTGGGGGAGGCCGAGCAGTACTTC. Amino acids: CASSSVGEAEQYF.

This clonotype was counted between two and nine times. The genes are TRBV20-1 and TRBJ2-3; TRBD1 or TRBD2 may be the D gene (5 bases each). V lost 3 bases and J 1 base, leaving 11 bases between the germline ends. This CDR3 contains 14 residues. Germline V gives CDR1 DFQATT, CDR2 SNEGSKA (reference sequence). The CDR3 region is CSARIQGGTDTQYF. The CDR3 DNA sequence: TGCAGTGCTAGGATCCAGGGAGGCACAGATACGCAGTATTTT.

V usage is TRBV28 and J usage is TRBJ1-2; a possible D gene is TRBD1 (6 bases). Germline assignment: CDR1 MDHEN and CDR2 SYDVKM. Trimming cost V 7 bases and J 3 bases, with 12 bases left between them. The CDR3 extends over 13 amino acids. CDR3 loop: CASTEGGDYGYTF. CDR3 sequence (DNA): TGTGCCAGCACCGAGGGGGGCGACTATGGCTACACCTTC.

The V gene is TRBV12-3 or TRBV12-4, the J gene TRBJ1-6; possibly TRBD1 for D (6 bases). The ends were cut back, 3 bases at V and 4 bases at J, with 13 bases in the middle. The CDR3 runs 16 residues. This chain's CDR3 is CASSLGAPLYNSPLHF. CDR3 bases: TGTGCCAGCAGTTTGGGGGCTCCGCTGTATAATTCACCCCTCCACTTT.

The V and J genes are TRBV18 and TRBJ1-6; D is unresolved. The ends were cut back, 3 bases at V and 3 bases at J, with 6 bases in the middle. The germline V gene encodes CDR1 KGHSH and CDR2 LQKENI. CDR3 length equals 14 residues. CDR3 nucleotide sequence: TGTGCCAGCTCACCTACTAGCTATAATTCACCCCTCCACTTT. Translation gives CASSPTSYNSPLHF.

The chain recombines TRBV30 with TRBJ1-3; D is unresolved. V lost 7 bases, J lost 2 bases, and 12 bases lay in between. Germline V gene data show CDR1 as GTSNPN and CDR2 as SVGIG (reference sequence). The CDR3 consists of 13 residues. The CDR3 nucleotides are TGTGCCTTAGCACCAGATCCTGGAAACACCATATATTTT. Its protein product is CALAPDPGNTIYF.